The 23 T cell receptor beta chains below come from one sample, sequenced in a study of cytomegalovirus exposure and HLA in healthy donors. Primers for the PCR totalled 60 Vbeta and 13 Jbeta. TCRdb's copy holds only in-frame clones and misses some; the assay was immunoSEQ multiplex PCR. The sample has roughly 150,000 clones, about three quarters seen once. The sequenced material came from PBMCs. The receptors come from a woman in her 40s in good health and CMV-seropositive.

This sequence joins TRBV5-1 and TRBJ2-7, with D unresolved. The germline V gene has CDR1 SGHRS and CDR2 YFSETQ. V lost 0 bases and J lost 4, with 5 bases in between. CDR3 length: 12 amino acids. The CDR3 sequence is CASSLDIYEQYF. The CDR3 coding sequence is TGCGCCAGCAGCTTGGACATTTACGAGCAGTACTTC.

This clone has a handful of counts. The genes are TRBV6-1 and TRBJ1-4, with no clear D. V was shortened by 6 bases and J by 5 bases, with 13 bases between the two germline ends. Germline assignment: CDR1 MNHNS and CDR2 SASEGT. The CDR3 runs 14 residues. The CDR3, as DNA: TGTGCCAGCAGCCCGCGGGCAGGAAATGAAAAACTGTTTTTT. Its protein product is CASSPRAGNEKLFF.

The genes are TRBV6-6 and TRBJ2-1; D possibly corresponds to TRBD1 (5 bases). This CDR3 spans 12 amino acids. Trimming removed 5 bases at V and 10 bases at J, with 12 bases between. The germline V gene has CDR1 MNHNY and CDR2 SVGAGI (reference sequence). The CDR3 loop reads CASSMAKGEQFF. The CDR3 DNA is TGTGCCAGCAGTATGGCGAAGGGGGAGCAGTTCTTC.

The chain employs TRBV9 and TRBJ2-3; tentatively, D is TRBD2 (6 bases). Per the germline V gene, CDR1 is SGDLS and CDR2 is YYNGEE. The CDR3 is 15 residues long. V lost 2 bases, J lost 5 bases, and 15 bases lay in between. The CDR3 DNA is TGTGCCAGCAGCGTTGCCGGGACTGGTTTAGATACGCAGTATTTT. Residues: CASSVAGTGLDTQYF. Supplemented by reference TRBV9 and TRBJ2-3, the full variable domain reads DSGVTQTPKHLITATGQRVTLRCSPRSGDLSVYWYQQSLDQGLQFLIQYYNGEERAKGNILERFSAQQFPDLHSELNLSSLELGDSALYFCASSVAGTGLDTQYFGPGTRLTVL.

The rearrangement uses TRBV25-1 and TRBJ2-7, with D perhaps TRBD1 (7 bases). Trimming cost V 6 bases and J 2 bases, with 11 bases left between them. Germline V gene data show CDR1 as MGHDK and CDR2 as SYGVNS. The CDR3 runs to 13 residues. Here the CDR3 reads CASSAGQTYEQYF. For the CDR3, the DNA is TGTGCCAGCAGCGCGGGACAGACCTACGAGCAGTACTTC.

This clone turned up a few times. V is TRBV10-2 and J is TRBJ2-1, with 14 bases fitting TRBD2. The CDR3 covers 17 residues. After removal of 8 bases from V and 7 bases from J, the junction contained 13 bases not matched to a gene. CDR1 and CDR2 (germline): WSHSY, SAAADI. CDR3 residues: CASGAALTSGGANEQFF. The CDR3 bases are TGCGCCAGCGGGGCAGCTCTGACTAGCGGGGGGGCAAATGAGCAGTTCTTC.

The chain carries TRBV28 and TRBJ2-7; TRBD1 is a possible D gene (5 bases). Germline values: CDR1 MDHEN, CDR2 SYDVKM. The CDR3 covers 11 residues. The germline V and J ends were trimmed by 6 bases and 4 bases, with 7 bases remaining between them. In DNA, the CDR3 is TGTGCCAGCAGGGACAAATACGAGCAGTACTTC. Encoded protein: CASRDKYEQYF. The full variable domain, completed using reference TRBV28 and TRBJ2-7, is DVKVTQSSRYLVKRTGEKVFLECVQDMDHENMFWYRQDPGLGLRLIYFSYDVKMKEKGDIPEGYSVSREKKERFSLILESASTNQTSMYLCASRDKYEQYFGPGTRLTVT.

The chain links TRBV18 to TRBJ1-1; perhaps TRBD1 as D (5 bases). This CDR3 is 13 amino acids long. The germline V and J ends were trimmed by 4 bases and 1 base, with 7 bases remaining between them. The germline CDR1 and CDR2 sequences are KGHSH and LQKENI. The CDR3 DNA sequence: TGTGCCAGCTCACACGACAGGAACACTGAAGCTTTCTTT. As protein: CASSHDRNTEAFF.

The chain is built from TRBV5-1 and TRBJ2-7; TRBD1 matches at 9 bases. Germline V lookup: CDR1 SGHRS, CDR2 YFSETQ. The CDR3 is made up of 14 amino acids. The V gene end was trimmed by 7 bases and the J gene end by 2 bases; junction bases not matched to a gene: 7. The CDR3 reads CASGRTGATYEQYF. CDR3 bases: TGCGCCAGCGGCCGGACAGGGGCCACCTACGAGCAGTACTTC. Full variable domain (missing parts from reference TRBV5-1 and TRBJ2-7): KAGVTQTPRYLIKTRGQQVTLSCSPISGHRSVSWYQQTPGQGLQFLFEYFSETQRNKGNFPGRFSGRQFSNSRSEMNVSTLELGDSALYLCASGRTGATYEQYFGPGTRLTVT.

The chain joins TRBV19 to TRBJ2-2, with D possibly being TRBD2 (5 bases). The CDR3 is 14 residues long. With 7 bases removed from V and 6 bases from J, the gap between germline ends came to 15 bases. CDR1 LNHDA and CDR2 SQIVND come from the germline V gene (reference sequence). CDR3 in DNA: TGTGCCAGTACGGGAAGCGGATCGGCCGGGGAGCTGTTTTTT. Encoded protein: CASTGSGSAGELFF. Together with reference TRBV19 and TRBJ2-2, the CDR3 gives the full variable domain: DGGITQSPKYLFRKEGQNVTLSCEQNLNHDAMYWYRQDPGQGLRLIYYSQIVNDFQKGDIAEGYSVSREKKESFPLTVTSAQKNPTAFYLCASTGSGSAGELFFGEGSRLTVL.

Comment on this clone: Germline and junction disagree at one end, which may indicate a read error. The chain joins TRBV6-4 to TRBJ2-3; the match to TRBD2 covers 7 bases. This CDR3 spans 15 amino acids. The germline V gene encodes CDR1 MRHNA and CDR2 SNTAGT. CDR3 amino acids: CVSSASGTSTDTQYF. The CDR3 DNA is TGTGTCAGCAGCGCCAGCGGGACCAGCACAGATACGCAGTATTTT.

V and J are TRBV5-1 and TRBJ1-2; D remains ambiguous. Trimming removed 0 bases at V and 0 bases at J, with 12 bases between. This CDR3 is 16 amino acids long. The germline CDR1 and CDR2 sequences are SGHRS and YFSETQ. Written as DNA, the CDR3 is TGCGCCAGCAGCTTGGAAGTCGGGTTCGCTAACTATGGCTACACCTTC. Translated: CASSLEVGFANYGYTF.

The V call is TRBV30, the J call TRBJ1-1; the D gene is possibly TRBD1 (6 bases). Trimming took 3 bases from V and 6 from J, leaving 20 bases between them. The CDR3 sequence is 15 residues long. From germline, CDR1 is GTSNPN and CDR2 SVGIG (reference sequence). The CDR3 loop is CAWRPKQGNFAEAFF. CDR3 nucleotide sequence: TGTGCCTGGAGACCTAAACAGGGTAATTTTGCTGAAGCTTTCTTT.

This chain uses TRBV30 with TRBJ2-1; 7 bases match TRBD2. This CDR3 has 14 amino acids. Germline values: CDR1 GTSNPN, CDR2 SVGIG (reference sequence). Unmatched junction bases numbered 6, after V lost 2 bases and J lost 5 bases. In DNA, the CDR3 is TGTGCCTGGAGTCCGGGACGGGGGGACAATGAGCAGTTCTTC. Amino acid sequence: CAWSPGRGDNEQFF.

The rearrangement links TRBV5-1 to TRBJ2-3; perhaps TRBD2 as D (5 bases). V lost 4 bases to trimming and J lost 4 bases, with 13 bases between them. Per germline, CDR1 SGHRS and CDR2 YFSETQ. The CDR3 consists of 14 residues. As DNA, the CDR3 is TGCGCCAGCAGCCAGACCGGGGTAGCAGATACGCAGTATTTT. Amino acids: CASSQTGVADTQYF.

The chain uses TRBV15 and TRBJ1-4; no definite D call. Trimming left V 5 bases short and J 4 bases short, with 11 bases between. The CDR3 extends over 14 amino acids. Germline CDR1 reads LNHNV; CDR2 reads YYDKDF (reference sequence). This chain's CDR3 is CATSRGSSNEKLFF. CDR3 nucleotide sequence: TGTGCCACCAGCCGAGGGTCTAGTAATGAAAAACTGTTTTTT.

CDR3 sequence: CASGSVGSGEQFF. CDR3 coding DNA: TGTGCCAGCGGGTCCGTAGGCTCCGGGGAGCAGTTCTTC. J is TRBJ2-1 and V is TRBV5-6, with D unresolved. Looked up from germline, CDR1 is SGHDT and CDR2 is YYEEEE. CDR3 length: 13 amino acids. The V gene lost 7 bases and the J gene lost 10 bases, with 18 bases spanning the gap.

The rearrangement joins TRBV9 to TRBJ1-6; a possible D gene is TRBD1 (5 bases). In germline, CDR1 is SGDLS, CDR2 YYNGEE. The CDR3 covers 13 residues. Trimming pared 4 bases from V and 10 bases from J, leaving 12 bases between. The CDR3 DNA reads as TGTGCCAGCAGCCCGACAGATCAATCACCCCTCCACTTT. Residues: CASSPTDQSPLHF.

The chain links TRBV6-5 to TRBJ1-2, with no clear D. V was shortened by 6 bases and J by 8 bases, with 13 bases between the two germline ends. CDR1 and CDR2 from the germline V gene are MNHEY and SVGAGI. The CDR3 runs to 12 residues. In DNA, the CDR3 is TGTGCCAGCAGCCCTGGATCAGGAGGCTACACCTTC. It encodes CASSPGSGGYTF.

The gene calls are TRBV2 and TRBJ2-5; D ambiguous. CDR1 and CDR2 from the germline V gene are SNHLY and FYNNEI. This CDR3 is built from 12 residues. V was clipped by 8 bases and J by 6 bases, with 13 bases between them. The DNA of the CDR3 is TGTGCCAGCCGTGCCCCTACTCAGACCCAGTACTTC. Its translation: CASRAPTQTQYF.

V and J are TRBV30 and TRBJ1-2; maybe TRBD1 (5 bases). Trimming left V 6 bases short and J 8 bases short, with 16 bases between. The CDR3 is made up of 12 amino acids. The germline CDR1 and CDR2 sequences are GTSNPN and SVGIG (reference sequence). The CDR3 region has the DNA TGTGCCTGCAGCGGAGGGGAGGGAGGCTACACCTTC. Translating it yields CACSGGEGGYTF.

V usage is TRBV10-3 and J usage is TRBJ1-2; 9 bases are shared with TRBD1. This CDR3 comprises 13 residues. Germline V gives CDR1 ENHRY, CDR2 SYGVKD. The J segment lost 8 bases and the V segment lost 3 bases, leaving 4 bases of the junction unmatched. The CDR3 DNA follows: TGTGCCATCAGTGATGGGACAGGGACAGGCTACACCTTC. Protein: CAISDGTGTGYTF.

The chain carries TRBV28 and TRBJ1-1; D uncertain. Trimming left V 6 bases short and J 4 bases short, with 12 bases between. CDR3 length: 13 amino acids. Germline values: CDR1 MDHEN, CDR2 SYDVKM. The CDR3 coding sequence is TGTGCCAGCAGACTCTCCGGGGTCACTGAAGCTTTCTTT. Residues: CASRLSGVTEAFF.